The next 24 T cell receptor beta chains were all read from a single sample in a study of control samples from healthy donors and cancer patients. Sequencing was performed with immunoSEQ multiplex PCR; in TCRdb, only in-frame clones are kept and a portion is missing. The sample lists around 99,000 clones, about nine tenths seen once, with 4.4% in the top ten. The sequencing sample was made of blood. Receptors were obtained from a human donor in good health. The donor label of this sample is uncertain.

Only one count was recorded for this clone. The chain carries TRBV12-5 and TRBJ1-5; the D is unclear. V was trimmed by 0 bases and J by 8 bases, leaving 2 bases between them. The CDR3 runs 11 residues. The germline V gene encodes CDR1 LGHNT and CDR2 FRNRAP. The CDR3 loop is CASGLVKPQHF. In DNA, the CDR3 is TGTGCTAGTGGTTTGGTAAAGCCCCAGCATTTT.

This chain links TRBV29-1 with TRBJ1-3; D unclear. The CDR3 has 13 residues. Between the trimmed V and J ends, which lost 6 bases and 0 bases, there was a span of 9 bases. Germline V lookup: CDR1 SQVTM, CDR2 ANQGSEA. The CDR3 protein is CSVEVNSGNTIYF. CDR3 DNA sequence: TGCAGCGTAGAGGTAAACTCTGGAAACACCATATATTTT. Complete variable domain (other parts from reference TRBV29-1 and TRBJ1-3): SAVISQKPSRDICQRGTSLTIQCQVDSQVTMMFWYRQQPGQSLTLIATANQGSEATYESGFVIDKFPISRPNLTFSTLTVSNMSPEDSSIYLCSVEVNSGNTIYFGEGSWLTVV.

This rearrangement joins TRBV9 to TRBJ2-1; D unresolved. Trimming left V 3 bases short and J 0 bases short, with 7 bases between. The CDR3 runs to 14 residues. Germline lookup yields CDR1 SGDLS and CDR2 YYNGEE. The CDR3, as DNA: TGTGCCAGCAGCGCACAAAGCTCCTACAATGAGCAGTTCTTC. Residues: CASSAQSSYNEQFF.

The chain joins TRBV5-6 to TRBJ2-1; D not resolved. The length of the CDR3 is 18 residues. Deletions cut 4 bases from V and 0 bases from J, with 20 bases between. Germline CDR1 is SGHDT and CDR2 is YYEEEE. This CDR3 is CASSPTVPSPSSYNEQFF. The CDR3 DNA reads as TGTGCCAGCAGCCCCACCGTACCGTCCCCAAGCTCCTACAATGAGCAGTTCTTC.

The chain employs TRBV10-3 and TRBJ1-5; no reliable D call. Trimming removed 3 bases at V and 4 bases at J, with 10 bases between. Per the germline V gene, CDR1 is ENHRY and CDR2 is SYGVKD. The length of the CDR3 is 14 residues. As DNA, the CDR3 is TGTGCCATCAGTGAACGCGGAGAGAATCAGCCCCAGCATTTT. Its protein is CAISERGENQPQHF.

CDR3 DNA: TGTGCCAGCACTCCCCACGGCAGGCCTAAAAATAATTCACCCCTCCACTTT. Translation gives CASTPHGRPKNNSPLHF. The chain is built from TRBV27 and TRBJ1-6; no clear D gene. Germline V gene lookup returns CDR1 MNHEY and CDR2 SMNVEV (reference sequence). The CDR3 has 17 amino acids. The V and J ends lost 7 bases and 5 bases respectively, with 21 bases between them.

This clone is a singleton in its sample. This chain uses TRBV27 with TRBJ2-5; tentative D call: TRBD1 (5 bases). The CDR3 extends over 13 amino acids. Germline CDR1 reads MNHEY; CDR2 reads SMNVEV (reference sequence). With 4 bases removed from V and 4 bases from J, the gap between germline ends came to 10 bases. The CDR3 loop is CASSSGLRETQYF. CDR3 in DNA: TGTGCCAGCAGTTCAGGGCTCAGAGAGACCCAGTACTTC.

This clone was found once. This CDR3 reads CASSPPGRTGADEQFF. The CDR3, as DNA: TGTGCCAGCTCACCGCCGGGGCGGACAGGGGCCGATGAGCAGTTCTTC. This chain connects TRBV18 to TRBJ2-1, with 9 bases aligning to TRBD1. The J segment lost 8 bases and the V segment lost 3 bases, leaving 11 bases of the junction unmatched. The CDR3 is made up of 16 amino acids. Germline assignment: CDR1 KGHSH and CDR2 LQKENI.

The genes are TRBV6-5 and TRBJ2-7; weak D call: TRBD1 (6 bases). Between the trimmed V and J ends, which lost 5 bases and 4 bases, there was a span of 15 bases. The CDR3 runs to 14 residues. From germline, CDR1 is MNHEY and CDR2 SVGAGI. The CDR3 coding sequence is TGTGCCAGCAGTATCATCAGGGGAACTTACGAGCAGTACTTC. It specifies CASSIIRGTYEQYF.

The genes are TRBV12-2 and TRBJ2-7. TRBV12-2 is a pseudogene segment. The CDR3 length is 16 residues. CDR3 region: CASRLTQGRRNNEQYF. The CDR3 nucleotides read TGTGCAAGTCGCTTAACCCAGGGGAGGCGGAATAACGAGCAGTACTTC.

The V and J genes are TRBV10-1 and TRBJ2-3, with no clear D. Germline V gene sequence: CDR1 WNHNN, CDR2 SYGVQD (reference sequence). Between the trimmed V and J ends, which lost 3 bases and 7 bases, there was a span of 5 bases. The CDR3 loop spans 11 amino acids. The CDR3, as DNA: TGCGCCAGCAGTGACAGCAATACGCAGTATTTT. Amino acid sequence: CASSDSNTQYF.

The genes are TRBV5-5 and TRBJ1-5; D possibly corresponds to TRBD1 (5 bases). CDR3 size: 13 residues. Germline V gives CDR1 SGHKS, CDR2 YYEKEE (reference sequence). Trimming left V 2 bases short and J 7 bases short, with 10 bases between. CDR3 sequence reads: CASSFYEGQPQHF. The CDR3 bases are TGTGCCAGCAGCTTTTATGAGGGGCAGCCCCAGCATTTT.

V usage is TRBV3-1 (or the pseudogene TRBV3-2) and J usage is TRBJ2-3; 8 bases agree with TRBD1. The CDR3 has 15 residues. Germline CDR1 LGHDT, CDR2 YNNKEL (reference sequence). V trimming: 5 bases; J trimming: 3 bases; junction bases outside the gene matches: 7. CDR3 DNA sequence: TGTGCCAGCAGCAAGGACAGGGTGAGGACAGATACGCAGTATTTT. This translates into CASSKDRVRTDTQYF.

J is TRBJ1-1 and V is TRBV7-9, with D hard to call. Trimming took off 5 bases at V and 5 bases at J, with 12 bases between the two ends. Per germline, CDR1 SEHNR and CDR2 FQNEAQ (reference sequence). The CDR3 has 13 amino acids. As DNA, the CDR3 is TGTGCCAGCAGCCCGATCGACGGGACTGAAGCTTTCTTT. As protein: CASSPIDGTEAFF.

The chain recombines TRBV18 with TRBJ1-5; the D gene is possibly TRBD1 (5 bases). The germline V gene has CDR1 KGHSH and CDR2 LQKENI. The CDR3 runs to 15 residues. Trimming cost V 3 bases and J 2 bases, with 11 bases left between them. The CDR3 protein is CASSPGREGNQPQHF. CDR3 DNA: TGTGCCAGCTCACCGGGCAGGGAAGGCAATCAGCCCCAGCATTTT.

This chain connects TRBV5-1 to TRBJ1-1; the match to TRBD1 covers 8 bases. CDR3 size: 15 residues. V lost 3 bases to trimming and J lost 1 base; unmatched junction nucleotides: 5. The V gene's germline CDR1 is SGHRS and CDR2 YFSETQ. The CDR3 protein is CASSWDRRPNTEAFF. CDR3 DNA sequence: TGCGCCAGCAGCTGGGACAGGCGACCGAACACTGAAGCTTTCTTT.

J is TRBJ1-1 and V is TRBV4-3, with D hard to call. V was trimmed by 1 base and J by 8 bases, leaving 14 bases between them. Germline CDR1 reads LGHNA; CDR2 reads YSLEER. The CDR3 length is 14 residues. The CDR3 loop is CASSQAITADEAFF. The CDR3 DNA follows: TGCGCCAGCAGCCAAGCAATCACGGCAGACGAAGCTTTCTTT.

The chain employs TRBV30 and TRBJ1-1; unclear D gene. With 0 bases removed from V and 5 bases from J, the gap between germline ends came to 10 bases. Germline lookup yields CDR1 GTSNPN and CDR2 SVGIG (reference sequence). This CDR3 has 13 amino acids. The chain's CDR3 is CAWSVTGRTEAFF. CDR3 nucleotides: TGTGCCTGGAGTGTAACGGGGAGGACTGAAGCTTTCTTT.

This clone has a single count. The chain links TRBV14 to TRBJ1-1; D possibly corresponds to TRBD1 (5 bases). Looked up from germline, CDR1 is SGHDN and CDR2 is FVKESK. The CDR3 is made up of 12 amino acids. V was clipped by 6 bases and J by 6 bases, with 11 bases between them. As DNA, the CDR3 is TGTGCCAGCAGTATTATGACAGCTGAAGCTTTCTTT. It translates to CASSIMTAEAFF.

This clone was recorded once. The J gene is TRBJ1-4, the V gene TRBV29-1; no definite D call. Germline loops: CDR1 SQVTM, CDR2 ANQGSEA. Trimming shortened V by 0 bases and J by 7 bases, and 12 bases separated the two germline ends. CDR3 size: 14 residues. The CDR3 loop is CSVEDRSRSEKLFF. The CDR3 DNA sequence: TGCAGCGTTGAAGATCGGTCACGGAGTGAAAAACTGTTTTTT.

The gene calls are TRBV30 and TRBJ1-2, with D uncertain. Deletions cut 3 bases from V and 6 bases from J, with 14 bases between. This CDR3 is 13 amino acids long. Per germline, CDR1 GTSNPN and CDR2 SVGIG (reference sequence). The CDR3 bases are TGTGCCTGGAGGTTGGGCCGATTCAATGGCTACACCTTC. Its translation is CAWRLGRFNGYTF. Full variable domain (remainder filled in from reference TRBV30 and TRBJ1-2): SQTIHQWPATLVQPVGSPLSLECTVEGTSNPNLYWYRQAAGRGLQLLFYSVGIGQISSEVPQNLSASRPQDRQFILSSKKLLLSDSGFYLCAWRLGRFNGYTFGSGTRLTVV.

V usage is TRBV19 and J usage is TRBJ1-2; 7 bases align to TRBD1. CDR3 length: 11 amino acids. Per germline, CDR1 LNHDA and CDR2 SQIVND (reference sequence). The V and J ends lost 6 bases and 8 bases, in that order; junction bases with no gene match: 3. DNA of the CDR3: TGTGCCAGTAGGACAGGGATAGGCTACACCTTC. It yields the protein CASRTGIGYTF.

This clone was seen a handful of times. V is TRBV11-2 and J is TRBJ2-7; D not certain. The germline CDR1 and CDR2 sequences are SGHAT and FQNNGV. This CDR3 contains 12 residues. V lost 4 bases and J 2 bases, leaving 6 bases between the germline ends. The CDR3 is CASSSGAYEQYF. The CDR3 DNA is TGTGCCAGCAGCTCCGGCGCCTACGAGCAGTACTTC.

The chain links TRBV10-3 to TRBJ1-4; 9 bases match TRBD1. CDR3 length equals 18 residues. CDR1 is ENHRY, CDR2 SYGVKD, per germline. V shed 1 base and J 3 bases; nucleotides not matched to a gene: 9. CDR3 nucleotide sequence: TGTGCCATCAGTGAGTTCGGCGACAGGGGGACTCCTAATGAAAAACTGTTTTTT. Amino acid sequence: CAISEFGDRGTPNEKLFF.